This T cell receptor beta chain emerged from a study of neurological immune-mediated disorders. TCRdb re-derived calls from the 5' RACE reads in MiXCR, one entry per CDR3 protein. The table has 80,000 to 100,000 distinct CDR3 sequences, more than 5% seen once; the top ten hold roughly 7.9%. Germline CDR1 reads KGHDR; CDR2 reads SFDVKD. The V end lost 7 bases, the J end lost 3 bases, and 12 bases lay between the germline ends. The CDR3 contains 13 residues. This clonotype has at least ten counts. Noted time point: longitudinal time-point 2. The source of this sequence is an older woman with multiple sclerosis. The V call is TRBV24-1, the J call TRBJ2-7; unclear D gene. Sequencing was done on a sample of PBMCs. The DNA of the CDR3 is TGTGCCACCAGCGGGTTTACTATCTACGAGCAGTACTTC. Translating it yields CATSGFTIYEQYF.